This TCR beta chain was recovered during a study of OX40 agonist ivuxolimab in advanced cancers. As for the study in general: In this trial design, patients received ivuxolimab intravenously at 0.01 to 10 mg/kg every 2 weeks. Cancers in dose escalation were hepatocellular, melanoma, renal cell and head and neck. A history of anti-PD-1, anti-PD-L1 or anti-CTLA-4 therapy was acceptable, and about 40% had some.

Repertoires were generated with immunoSEQ multiplex PCR, while TCRdb's copy carries only in-frame clones and drops some. This table has some 60,000 clones, around 81% appearing once. The CDR3 loop spans 13 amino acids. Germline CDR1 is SGHRS and CDR2 is YFSETQ. The ends were cut back, 0 bases at V and 2 bases at J, with 5 bases in the middle. Sample: CD4+ or CD8+ T cells sorted from blood, taken in a trial of the OX40 agonist ivuxolimab. The receptor was derived from an adult with an advanced solid tumor such as melanoma, head and neck, liver or kidney cancer. The chain combines TRBV5-1 with TRBJ1-1; D uncertain. CDR3: CASSLDSNTEAFF. The CDR3 region has the DNA TGCGCCAGCAGCTTGGACAGCAACACTGAAGCTTTCTTT.